The 31 T cell receptor beta chains presented below share a single source sample, sequenced in a study of T cell changes during pregnancy in multiple sclerosis. Sequencing used immunoSEQ multiplex PCR; TCRdb keeps in-frame clones, though not all of them. The sample records around 34,000 clones, about nine tenths being singletons. Source: CD8+ T cells from peripheral blood mononuclear cells, taken in the first trimester of pregnancy. The source of these receptors is a female donor with multiple sclerosis, enrolled in a pregnancy study.

This rearrangement joins TRBV29-1 to TRBJ1-2; D possibly corresponds to TRBD1 (5 bases). The germline V gene encodes CDR1 SQVTM and CDR2 ANQGSEA. This CDR3 is built from 14 residues. V lost 3 bases, J lost 2 bases, and 13 bases lay in between. DNA of the CDR3: TGCAGCGTTGACGGCTGGGGGGAAAACTATGGCTACACCTTC. As protein: CSVDGWGENYGYTF.

The chain links TRBV2 to TRBJ2-1; 11 bases align to TRBD2. The CDR3 spans 13 residues. Germline CDR1 and CDR2: SNHLY and FYNNEI. Trimming at V came to 7 bases and at J to 8 bases, leaving 4 bases not matched to a gene. The CDR3 is CASNLAGGYEQFF. CDR3 nucleotides: TGTGCCAGCAATCTAGCGGGAGGCTATGAGCAGTTCTTC.

V gene TRBV6-6 combines with J gene TRBJ2-7, with D perhaps matching TRBD2 (6 bases). There are 14 residues in the CDR3. Germline CDR1 and CDR2: MNHNY and SVGAGI (reference sequence). Trimming stripped 7 bases from V and 0 bases from J, with 13 bases between. This chain's CDR3 is CASTPTSLSYEQYF. CDR3 bases: TGTGCCAGCACCCCAACTAGCCTCTCCTACGAGCAGTACTTC.

The rearrangement joins TRBV11-2 to TRBJ2-1; 9 bases fit TRBD2. Germline CDR1 SGHAT, CDR2 FQNNGV. V dropped 10 bases and J dropped 2; count of bases not matched to a gene: 3. The CDR3 is made up of 13 amino acids. CDR3 amino acids: CATGLATYNEQFF. As DNA, the CDR3 is TGTGCCACGGGACTAGCAACCTACAATGAGCAGTTCTTC.

This rearrangement joins TRBV4-1 to TRBJ2-2; possible D gene TRBD2, 5 bases. V was cut by 3 bases and J by 0 bases, with 8 bases left in between. Germline lookup yields CDR1 MGHRA and CDR2 YSYEKL. The CDR3 is made up of 15 amino acids. The CDR3 protein is CASSHDYTNTGELFF. CDR3 nucleotides: TGCGCCAGCAGCCACGACTACACGAACACCGGGGAGCTGTTTTTT.

The chain links TRBV29-1 to TRBJ1-1, with 8 bases aligning to TRBD1. Germline V gene data show CDR1 as SQVTM and CDR2 as ANQGSEA. CDR3 length: 14 residues. Trimming removed 3 bases from V and 5 bases from J; junction bases left unmatched: 8. CDR3 residues: CSVDGQGSLTEAFF. The CDR3 coding sequence is TGCAGCGTTGATGGACAGGGCTCCCTAACTGAAGCTTTCTTT.

This rearrangement joins TRBV9 to TRBJ1-4; unclear D gene. The CDR3 extends over 14 amino acids. The germline V and J ends were trimmed by 3 bases and 4 bases, with 10 bases remaining between them. Germline V CDR1 and CDR2: SGDLS, YYNGEE. CDR3 in DNA: TGTGCCAGCAGCGGAGAGAACCATAATGAAAAACTGTTTTTT. It encodes CASSGENHNEKLFF.

The rearrangement uses TRBV11-3 and TRBJ2-5, with no clear D. This CDR3 comprises 13 residues. Trimming left V 4 bases short and J 3 bases short, with 9 bases between. Germline assignment: CDR1 SGHNT and CDR2 YENEEA. As DNA, the CDR3 is TGTGCCAGCAGCTCCGCCCCAGAAGAGACCCAGTACTTC. This gives the protein CASSSAPEETQYF.

This clone was seen once. The V and J genes are TRBV11-2 and TRBJ2-4; 8 bases match TRBD2. Germline-derived CDR1 and CDR2 are SGHAT and FQNNGV. The CDR3 totals 12 residues. The J segment lost 8 bases and the V segment lost 3 bases, leaving 0 bases of the junction unmatched. CDR3 loop: CASSLGLDIQYF. CDR3 sequence (DNA): TGTGCCAGCAGCTTGGGACTAGACATTCAGTACTTC.

V gene TRBV29-1 combines with J gene TRBJ1-2; D unresolved. The CDR3 covers 13 residues. The V end lost 3 bases, the J end lost 4 bases, and 12 bases lay between the germline ends. CDR1 and CDR2 from the germline V gene are SQVTM and ANQGSEA. The chain's CDR3 is CSVEEREGYGYTF. The CDR3 coding sequence is TGCAGCGTTGAGGAGAGGGAGGGCTATGGCTACACCTTC.

V gene TRBV11-3 combines with J gene TRBJ1-5, with D perhaps TRBD1 (5 bases). CDR3 size: 17 residues. The V gene's germline CDR1 is SGHNT and CDR2 YENEEA. With 4 bases removed from V and 3 bases from J, the gap between germline ends came to 19 bases. CDR3 bases: TGTGCCAGCAGCTCCCCAGGGAAGGGAAGGGACAATCAGCCCCAGCATTTT. Residues: CASSSPGKGRDNQPQHF.

The chain joins TRBV15 to TRBJ2-1, with a tentative D call TRBD2 (6 bases). Per germline, CDR1 LNHNV and CDR2 YYDKDF (reference sequence). Trimming stripped 8 bases from V and 3 bases from J, with 11 bases between. The CDR3 is 13 amino acids. The CDR3 is CATSAEGYNEQFF. The CDR3 nucleotides read TGTGCCACCTCGGCGGAGGGCTACAATGAGCAGTTCTTC. Supplemented by reference TRBV15 and TRBJ2-1, the full variable domain reads DAMVIQNPRYQVTQFGKPVTLSCSQTLNHNVMYWYQQKSSQAPKLLFHYYDKDFNNEADTPDNFQSRRPNTSFCFLDIRSPGLGDTAMYLCATSAEGYNEQFFGPGTRLTVL.

The chain has TRBV27 and TRBJ1-4, with a weak D call TRBD1 (6 bases). The germline gives CDR1 MNHEY, CDR2 SMNVEV (reference sequence). There are 14 residues in the CDR3. V was trimmed by 5 bases and J by 7 bases, leaving 14 bases between them. The CDR3: CASSPRQASEKLFF. The CDR3, as DNA: TGTGCCAGCAGTCCCCGACAGGCGAGTGAAAAACTGTTTTTT. The full variable domain, its missing parts supplied by reference TRBV27 and TRBJ1-4, is EAQVTQNPRYLITVTGKKLTVTCSQNMNHEYMSWYRQDPGLGLRQIYYSMNVEVTDKGDVPEGYKVSRKEKRNFPLILESPSPNQTSLYFCASSPRQASEKLFFGSGTQLSVL.

The chain employs TRBV4-3 and TRBJ2-3, with 12 bases fitting TRBD1. This CDR3 comprises 16 residues. Germline CDR1 reads LGHNA; CDR2 reads YSLEER. The J segment lost 4 bases and the V segment lost 4 bases, leaving 6 bases of the junction unmatched. CDR3 nucleotide sequence: TGCGCCAGCAGCCCCACCGGGACAGGGGGCGCAGATACGCAGTATTTT. It is translated as CASSPTGTGGADTQYF.

The chain uses TRBV4-1 and TRBJ2-1, with 14 nucleotides matching TRBD2. The trim removed 0 bases at V and 12 bases at J, leaving 10 bases unmatched. Germline-derived CDR1 and CDR2 are MGHRA and YSYEKL. This CDR3 spans 17 amino acids. This CDR3 is CASSQDPGTSGSITQFF. The CDR3 DNA reads TGCGCCAGCAGCCAAGATCCCGGGACTAGCGGGAGCATTACGCAGTTCTTC.

The chain has TRBV11-2 and TRBJ2-7, with a possible D match to TRBD1 (6 bases). The ends were cut back, 1 base at V and 6 bases at J, with 13 bases in the middle. The length of the CDR3 is 14 residues. Germline V gives CDR1 SGHAT, CDR2 FQNNGV. CDR3 sequence: CASSLVSLGGEQYF. CDR3 sequence (DNA): TGTGCCAGCAGCTTAGTCTCTCTAGGGGGCGAGCAGTACTTC.

V usage is TRBV6-6 and J usage is TRBJ2-7; perhaps TRBD1 as D (6 bases). This CDR3 has 14 amino acids. The germline V gene has CDR1 MNHNY and CDR2 SVGAGI (reference sequence). Trimming stripped 4 bases from V and 4 bases from J, with 14 bases between. Here the CDR3 reads CASSSRTDRYEQYF. In DNA, the CDR3 is TGTGCCAGCAGTTCCCGGACAGACAGGTACGAGCAGTACTTC.

A single count supports this clone. The V gene is TRBV19, the J gene TRBJ2-1; D possibly corresponds to TRBD1 (6 bases). The ends were cut back, 4 bases at V and 4 bases at J, with 17 bases in the middle. The CDR3 consists of 16 residues. Germline CDR1 is LNHDA and CDR2 is SQIVND (reference sequence). Here the CDR3 DNA reads TGTGCCAGTAGTACGACTCAGGGGCTTAGGTACAATGAGCAGTTCTTC. Amino acids: CASSTTQGLRYNEQFF.

In this sample, this clone turned up a few times. V is TRBV5-6 and J is TRBJ2-7; possibly TRBD2 for D (6 bases). Looked up from germline, CDR1 is SGHDT and CDR2 is YYEEEE. The CDR3 is 15 amino acids. The V end lost 3 bases, the J end lost 5 bases, and 18 bases lay between the germline ends. CDR3 coding DNA: TGTGCCAGCAGCTCGCCCGGGGGAGTAGGCCACGAGCAGTACTTC. It codes for CASSSPGGVGHEQYF.

The sample holds a few counts of this clone. The gene calls are TRBV28 and TRBJ1-2, with D hard to call. V dropped 4 bases and J dropped 4 bases, with 13 bases sitting between them. The germline CDR1 and CDR2 sequences are MDHEN and SYDVKM. The CDR3 is 14 residues long. The CDR3 protein is CASSWTRLGYGYTF. The CDR3 DNA reads as TGTGCCAGCAGTTGGACTCGTCTTGGCTATGGCTACACCTTC.

This chain connects TRBV5-1 to TRBJ2-3, with 9 bases matching TRBD2. CDR1 is SGHRS and CDR2 is YFSETQ in the germline V gene. V shed 4 bases, J shed 0 bases, and the junction held 9 bases outside the gene matches. CDR3 length: 17 residues. CDR3 residues: CASSGLLAGQSTDTQYF. The CDR3 DNA is TGCGCCAGCAGCGGGTTACTAGCGGGCCAGAGCACAGATACGCAGTATTTT.

The chain links TRBV4-3 to TRBJ2-3; D is unresolved. Germline V gives CDR1 LGHNA, CDR2 YSLEER. CDR3 length equals 13 residues. V lost 1 base and J 5 bases, leaving 7 bases between the germline ends. The DNA of the CDR3 is TGCGCCAGCAGCCAAGGTAGAATAGATACGCAGTATTTT. It specifies CASSQGRIDTQYF.

In this sample, this clone turned up a few times. The chain has TRBV30 and TRBJ1-1; D is ambiguous. This CDR3 spans 12 amino acids. Germline CDR1 reads GTSNPN; CDR2 reads SVGIG (reference sequence). V lost 5 bases to trimming and J lost 4 bases, with 11 bases between them. The CDR3 sequence is CAWFSTSTEAFF. The CDR3 nucleotides are TGTGCCTGGTTCAGTACCTCCACTGAAGCTTTCTTT.

The rearrangement joins TRBV7-9 to TRBJ2-1, with TRBD2 matching 13 bases. Germline values: CDR1 SEHNR, CDR2 FQNEAQ (reference sequence). CDR3 length: 16 amino acids. V lost 4 bases and J lost 2; bases outside the gene matches: 2. CDR3 in DNA: TGTGCCAGCAGCTCACTAGCGGGAGGGCCCTACAATGAGCAGTTCTTC. Protein product: CASSSLAGGPYNEQFF.

This clone was seen only a few times. This chain joins TRBV7-8 and TRBJ1-3; D gene uncertain. This CDR3 has 15 amino acids. Germline CDR1 reads SGHVS; CDR2 reads FQNEAQ. Trimming pared 1 base from V and 3 bases from J, leaving 10 bases between. The CDR3 bases are TGTGCCAGCAGCTTAGGTTTCGGTGGTGGAAACACCATATATTTT. Its translation is CASSLGFGGGNTIYF.

CDR3 loop: CASSSPRGGEETQYF. CDR3 nucleotides: TGTGCCAGCAGTTCCCCCCGGGGCGGGGAAGAGACCCAGTACTTC. The chain carries TRBV5-6 and TRBJ2-5; tentatively, D is TRBD2 (6 bases). Germline assignment: CDR1 SGHDT and CDR2 YYEEEE. Between the trimmed V and J ends, which lost 5 bases and 3 bases, there was a span of 17 bases. This CDR3 region has 15 residues.

This chain connects TRBV5-4 to TRBJ2-7; the match to TRBD1 covers 9 bases. V gave up 2 bases and J gave up 6 bases; unmatched junction bases: 6. Looked up from germline, CDR1 is SGHNT and CDR2 is YYREEE (reference sequence). CDR3 length: 14 amino acids. The CDR3 bases are TGTGCCAGCAGCTTTGGACAGGGGTCGAGCGAGCAGTACTTC. Translation gives CASSFGQGSSEQYF.

The CDR3 nucleotides read TGTGCCAGCAGCGCGTCCCGGGACATTAACACCATATATTTT. Its translation is CASSASRDINTIYF. The chain uses TRBV5-4 and TRBJ1-3, with a possible D match to TRBD1 (6 bases). Germline loops: CDR1 SGHNT, CDR2 YYREEE (reference sequence). The CDR3 is 14 amino acids. V lost 4 bases and J lost 7, with 15 bases in between.

The CDR3 region has the DNA TGTGCCACCCAAACAGGGGGCACTGAAGCTTTCTTT. It is translated as CATQTGGTEAFF. The chain uses TRBV19 and TRBJ1-1; 8 positions match TRBD1. V was clipped by 10 bases and J by 4 bases; unmatched bases: 5. The CDR3 sequence is 12 residues long. Germline loops: CDR1 LNHDA, CDR2 SQIVND (reference sequence). The full variable domain, in which reference TRBV19 and TRBJ1-1 provide the parts outside the CDR3, is DGGITQSPKYLFRKEGQNVTLSCEQNLNHDAMYWYRQDPGQGLRLIYYSQIVNDFQKGDIAEGYSVSREKKESFPLTVTSAQKNPTAFYLCATQTGGTEAFFGQGTRLTVV.

The chain employs TRBV7-9 and TRBJ2-2; 10 bases map to TRBD2. Per the germline V gene, CDR1 is SEHNR and CDR2 is FQNEAQ (reference sequence). J lost 8 bases, V lost 8 bases, and 5 bases had no gene match. This CDR3 region has 13 residues. The CDR3 spells CASGLAGEGELFF. CDR3 nucleotide sequence: TGTGCCAGCGGGCTAGCGGGAGAAGGGGAGCTGTTTTTT.

The chain recombines TRBV29-1 with TRBJ2-7, with 9 bases that match TRBD1. The CDR3 spans 13 residues. The V gene's germline CDR1 is SQVTM and CDR2 ANQGSEA. The CDR3 here is CSAEDRGSYEQYF. In DNA, the CDR3 is TGCAGTGCTGAGGACAGGGGCTCCTACGAGCAGTACTTC.